The 30 T cell receptor beta chains below come from one sample, sequenced in a study of blood T cell repertoires in COVID-19. The data were produced by immunoSEQ multiplex PCR, yet TCRdb's version contains in-frame clones alone and is incomplete. The table records about 250,000 clones, more than 70% of them present only once. Sequenced: peripheral blood. These receptors were taken from a man between 35 and 55 years old with active or convalescent COVID-19.

The J gene is TRBJ1-2, the V gene TRBV27; D perhaps matches TRBD1 (6 bases). The length of the CDR3 is 13 residues. The germline gives CDR1 MNHEY, CDR2 SMNVEV (reference sequence). V gave up 5 bases and J gave up 3 bases, with 10 bases separating them. The CDR3 nucleotides read TGTGCCAGCAGTCCCAGGGGTGACTATGGCTACACCTTC. This sequence encodes CASSPRGDYGYTF.

The chain joins TRBV5-1 to TRBJ2-5; tentative D call: TRBD2 (7 bases). From germline, CDR1 is SGHRS and CDR2 YFSETQ. CDR3 length: 16 residues. V was pared by 4 bases and J by 5 bases, with 21 bases between. In nucleotides, the CDR3 is TGCGCCAGCAGCCGGTCGGACAGTACCGGGGGGGAGACCCAGTACTTC. This translates into CASSRSDSTGGETQYF.

V is TRBV4-1 and J is TRBJ2-5; D is unresolved. There are 15 residues in the CDR3. In germline, CDR1 is MGHRA, CDR2 YSYEKL. Trimming removed 2 bases at V and 2 bases at J, with 12 bases between. CDR3 sequence reads: CASSQHGTAQETQYF. The CDR3 bases are TGCGCCAGCAGCCAACATGGAACAGCACAAGAGACCCAGTACTTC.

The chain is built from TRBV7-3 and TRBJ2-2, with D hard to call. Germline V CDR1 and CDR2: SGHTA, FQGTGA. CDR3 size: 15 residues. The V end was cut by 3 bases, the J end by 0 bases, with 8 bases between. The CDR3 coding sequence is TGTGCCAGCAGCTTGCAGGTTGCGAACACCGGGGAGCTGTTTTTT. The encoded protein is CASSLQVANTGELFF.

The rearrangement uses TRBV19 and TRBJ2-5; TRBD2 aligns across 11 bases. The germline V gene encodes CDR1 LNHDA and CDR2 SQIVND (reference sequence). The CDR3 contains 18 residues. V gave up 0 bases and J gave up 2 bases; unmatched junction bases: 8. The CDR3 reads CASSIDNPGLAVQETQYF. CDR3 bases: TGTGCCAGTAGTATAGATAATCCGGGACTAGCGGTACAAGAGACCCAGTACTTC.

This chain uses TRBV11-2 with TRBJ2-3; 7 bases align to TRBD1. J lost 0 bases, V lost 2 bases, and 14 bases had no gene match. The germline CDR1 and CDR2 sequences are SGHAT and FQNNGV. The CDR3 consists of 19 residues. The CDR3 loop reads CASSLTRYRGSVSTDTQYF. For the CDR3, the DNA is TGTGCCAGCAGCTTAACGCGATACAGGGGAAGCGTTAGCACAGATACGCAGTATTTT.

This clone showed up just once. The chain couples TRBV6-5 to TRBJ1-5; D gene ambiguous. Germline V lookup: CDR1 MNHEY, CDR2 SVGAGI. V dropped 0 bases and J dropped 6 bases, with 12 bases sitting between them. This CDR3 is built from 15 residues. This CDR3 reads CASSYSRSGSQPQHF. CDR3 in DNA: TGTGCCAGCAGTTACTCGCGCTCGGGGTCTCAGCCCCAGCATTTT.

The chain recombines TRBV5-4 with TRBJ1-2; TRBD1 matches 10 bases. The CDR3 has 15 amino acids. CDR1 is SGHNT, CDR2 YYREEE, per germline (reference sequence). The V and J ends lost 0 bases and 8 bases, in that order; junction bases with no gene match: 7. The CDR3, as DNA: TGTGCCAGCAGCTTGGGGGGGACAGGGGTAAGGGGCTACACCTTC. Translation: CASSLGGTGVRGYTF. Combining the CDR3 with reference TRBV5-4 and TRBJ1-2 gives the whole variable domain ETGVTQSPTHLIKTRGQQVTLRCSSQSGHNTVSWYQQALGQGPQFIFQYYREEENGRGNFPPRFSGLQFPNYSSELNVNALELDDSALYLCASSLGGTGVRGYTFGSGTRLTVV.

This clone has only a few counts. The V gene is TRBV7-2, the J gene TRBJ2-3; no definite D call. Germline V gene lookup returns CDR1 SGHTA and CDR2 FQGNSA. The germline V and J ends were trimmed by 3 bases and 2 bases, with 9 bases remaining between them. This CDR3 has 14 residues. For the CDR3, the DNA is TGTGCCAGCAGCTTCCGGTCCATCACAGATACGCAGTATTTT. Its protein product is CASSFRSITDTQYF.

V usage is TRBV6-1 and J usage is TRBJ2-2, with 8 bases identical to TRBD2. V trimming: 11 bases; J trimming: 6 bases; junction bases outside the gene matches: 11. The CDR3 sequence is 14 residues long. Germline V gene lookup returns CDR1 MNHNS and CDR2 SASEGT. The CDR3 spells CASGRGDVPGELFF. Written as DNA, the CDR3 is TGTGCCTCGGGGCGGGGGGACGTACCCGGGGAGCTGTTTTTT.

The count of this clone is one. V and J are TRBV5-4 and TRBJ1-5; D remains ambiguous. V was shortened by 1 base and J by 6 bases, with 8 bases between the two germline ends. The length of the CDR3 is 13 residues. Germline V gene sequence: CDR1 SGHNT, CDR2 YYREEE (reference sequence). In DNA, the CDR3 is TGTGCCAGCAGCTTGAGTCCGGTTCAGCCCCAGCATTTT. Encoded protein: CASSLSPVQPQHF.

This chain connects TRBV24-1 to TRBJ1-4; D unclear. The CDR3 runs 12 residues. Germline loops: CDR1 KGHDR, CDR2 SFDVKD. V was cut by 9 bases and J by 7 bases, with 11 bases left in between. In DNA form, the CDR3 reads TGTGCCACCTCGCCGGAGGGTGAAAAACTGTTTTTT. It yields the protein CATSPEGEKLFF.

Regarding this clone: This likely came from a read error, as a far larger clone is one base away. The chain couples TRBV7-9 to TRBJ1-1; maybe TRBD1 (5 bases). CDR1 and CDR2 (germline): SEHNR, FQNEAQ (reference sequence). Trimming removed 5 bases from V and 1 base from J, with 8 bases in between. This CDR3 region has 13 residues. Here the CDR3 DNA reads TGTGCCAGCAGCCCCGGACAGAACACTGAAGCTTTCTTT. It codes for CASSPGQNTEAFF.

This clone was seen a single time. This rearrangement joins TRBV28 to TRBJ1-1; D might be TRBD1 (5 bases). The CDR3 spans 14 residues. Trimming cost V 3 bases and J 6 bases, with 14 bases left between them. Per germline, CDR1 MDHEN and CDR2 SYDVKM. CDR3 loop: CASSLEGIFAEAFF. The CDR3 DNA reads as TGTGCCAGCAGTTTGGAGGGGATATTCGCTGAAGCTTTCTTT.

The chain has TRBV3-1 (or the pseudogene TRBV3-2) and TRBJ1-1, with TRBD1 matching over 7 bases. This CDR3 region has 18 residues. Germline-derived CDR1 and CDR2 are LGHDT and YNNKEL (reference sequence). V shed 0 bases, J shed 0 bases, and the junction held 10 bases outside the gene matches. CDR3 coding DNA: TGTGCCAGCAGCCAAGATAGGGGACAGACCGTAATGAACACTGAAGCTTTCTTT. Translation: CASSQDRGQTVMNTEAFF.

The chain links TRBV28 to TRBJ1-2; D gene uncertain. This CDR3 has 12 residues. Germline CDR1 is MDHEN and CDR2 is SYDVKM. The V end was cut by 8 bases, the J end by 1 base, with 8 bases between. In nucleotides, the CDR3 is TGTGCCAGCCAGTCCGTTAACTATGGCTACACCTTC. Translation gives CASQSVNYGYTF.

The chain links TRBV25-1 to TRBJ1-2, with D perhaps matching TRBD1 (5 bases). Per germline, CDR1 MGHDK and CDR2 SYGVNS. The CDR3 is 14 amino acids. V was clipped by 2 bases and J by 8 bases, with 15 bases between them. This chain's CDR3 is CASSEIGHGRGYTF. The CDR3 DNA is TGTGCCAGCAGTGAAATCGGACACGGACGGGGCTACACCTTC.

The chain is built from TRBV7-2 and TRBJ1-1; a possible D gene is TRBD1 (6 bases). This CDR3 region has 15 residues. Between the trimmed V and J ends, which lost 4 bases and 3 bases, there was a span of 15 bases. Germline V gives CDR1 SGHTA, CDR2 FQGNSA. The CDR3 DNA is TGTGCCAGCAGCTGGGGGGGCCTATTTGACACTGAAGCTTTCTTT. It is translated as CASSWGGLFDTEAFF.

The chain links TRBV7-9 to TRBJ1-4; D uncertain. The CDR3 has 14 residues. Germline CDR1 and CDR2: SEHNR and FQNEAQ (reference sequence). Trimming took 5 bases from V and 10 from J, leaving 17 bases between them. The CDR3 here is CASSPSVPLVKLFF. The DNA for the CDR3 is TGTGCCAGCAGCCCCTCAGTGCCCCTCGTAAAACTGTTTTTT.

The rearrangement joins TRBV5-5 to TRBJ1-4; D remains ambiguous. V was trimmed by 0 bases and J by 8 bases, leaving 8 bases between them. This CDR3 is 13 amino acids long. Germline V gene lookup returns CDR1 SGHKS and CDR2 YYEKEE (reference sequence). The CDR3 protein is CASSLDPVEKLFF. In DNA, the CDR3 is TGTGCCAGCAGCTTGGACCCGGTCGAAAAACTGTTTTTT.

DNA for the CDR3: TGTGCCAGCAGTGAATCTCGTTGGCTGGGAGACACTGAAGCTTTCTTT. Amino acid sequence: CASSESRWLGDTEAFF. This chain connects TRBV25-1 to TRBJ1-1, with D uncertain. Germline V CDR1 and CDR2: MGHDK, SYGVNS. Between the trimmed V and J ends, which lost 1 base and 3 bases, there was a span of 15 bases. This CDR3 contains 16 residues.

This chain connects TRBV10-2 to TRBJ2-7, with a possible D match to TRBD1 (5 bases). The V end lost 5 bases, the J end lost 7 bases, and 15 bases lay between the germline ends. This CDR3 has 13 amino acids. CDR1 is WSHSY and CDR2 is SAAADI in the germline V gene. CDR3 sequence: CASSPQGNGEQYF. The DNA of the CDR3 is TGCGCCAGCAGTCCTCAGGGAAATGGGGAGCAGTACTTC.

On this clone: This CDR3 is also generated by other DNA sequences in the sample. The genes are TRBV3-1 (or the pseudogene TRBV3-2) and TRBJ1-1, with TRBD1 as a possible D gene (6 bases). Germline V CDR1 and CDR2: LGHDT, YNNKEL (reference sequence). CDR3 size: 12 residues. Trimming cost V 5 bases and J 5 bases, with 9 bases left between them. The CDR3 DNA reads TGTGCCAGCAGCTTACAGGGAACTGAAGCTTTCTTT. Translation: CASSLQGTEAFF.

The rearrangement joins TRBV5-6 to TRBJ2-7, with 10 bases matching TRBD1. CDR3 size: 15 residues. From germline, CDR1 is SGHDT and CDR2 YYEEEE. V trimming: 3 bases; J trimming: 3 bases; junction bases outside the gene matches: 6. The CDR3 loop is CASSSGTGAHYEQYF. The CDR3 nucleotides read TGTGCCAGCAGCTCCGGGACAGGGGCCCACTACGAGCAGTACTTC. The variable domain in full, with the rest retrieved from reference TRBV5-6 and TRBJ2-7, is DAGVTQSPTHLIKTRGQQVTLRCSPKSGHDTVSWYQQALGQGPQFIFQYYEEEERQRGNFPDRFSGHQFPNYSSELNVNALLLGDSALYLCASSSGTGAHYEQYFGPGTRLTVT.

In its sample, this clone was seen once. The V gene is TRBV5-1, the J gene TRBJ2-5, with 7 nucleotides matching TRBD1. The junction had 2 bases not matched to a gene; V was cut back by 1 base and J by 2 bases. Germline CDR1 reads SGHRS; CDR2 reads YFSETQ. The CDR3 spans 14 residues. CDR3 DNA sequence: TGCGCCAGCAGCTTGAAGGGACAGCAAGAGACCCAGTACTTC. This sequence encodes CASSLKGQQETQYF. Filled out from reference TRBV5-1 and TRBJ2-5, the complete variable domain reads KAGVTQTPRYLIKTRGQQVTLSCSPISGHRSVSWYQQTPGQGLQFLFEYFSETQRNKGNFPGRFSGRQFSNSRSEMNVSTLELGDSALYLCASSLKGQQETQYFGPGTRLLVL.

The genes are TRBV5-1 and TRBJ2-5, with 16 bases identical to TRBD2. Germline V CDR1 and CDR2: SGHRS, YFSETQ. The CDR3 is made up of 17 amino acids. V lost 0 bases, J lost 4 bases, and 3 bases stayed unmatched. The CDR3 loop reads CASSLAGTSGGAETQYF. In DNA form, the CDR3 reads TGCGCCAGCAGCTTGGCCGGGACTAGCGGGGGGGCAGAGACCCAGTACTTC.

The chain recombines TRBV24-1 with TRBJ1-2, with TRBD1 identical over 11 bases. V lost 3 bases, J lost 0 bases, and 11 bases stayed unmatched. This CDR3 comprises 19 residues. Germline V lookup: CDR1 KGHDR, CDR2 SFDVKD. The CDR3, as DNA: TGTGCCACCAGTGATCCCCAGGGACAGGGGGGAAAAGCTAACTATGGCTACACCTTC. Translating gives CATSDPQGQGGKANYGYTF.

The chain couples TRBV5-5 to TRBJ2-7, with 9 bases identical to TRBD1. The CDR3 runs 16 residues. CDR1 and CDR2 from the germline V gene are SGHKS and YYEKEE (reference sequence). Unmatched junction bases numbered 14, after V lost 4 bases and J lost 6 bases. CDR3 region: CASSQSGTGISFEQYF. CDR3 sequence (DNA): TGTGCCAGCAGCCAGTCCGGGACAGGGATTTCTTTCGAGCAGTACTTC.

Written as DNA, the CDR3 is TGTGCCAGCAGCCAAGATCCCCTCGGACTAGCGCTCGCAGATACGCAGTATTTT. Translation: CASSQDPLGLALADTQYF. The J gene is TRBJ2-3, the V gene TRBV4-2; 9 bases are a match to TRBD2. This CDR3 has 18 residues. With 0 bases clipped from V and 4 bases from J, the junction kept 11 bases outside the gene matches. Germline CDR1 and CDR2: LGHNA and YNFKEQ.

J is TRBJ2-2 and V is TRBV7-9; 9 bases line up with TRBD1. With 5 bases clipped from V and 2 bases from J, the junction kept 6 bases outside the gene matches. The CDR3 extends over 16 amino acids. Germline loops: CDR1 SEHNR, CDR2 FQNEAQ (reference sequence). In nucleotides, the CDR3 is TGTGCCAGCAGCCCAGCGGGACAGGGAAACACCGGGGAGCTGTTTTTT. This sequence encodes CASSPAGQGNTGELFF.